The 29 T cell receptor beta chains given below trace back to one sample, sequenced in a study of shared clonotypes between healthy human individuals. The protocol was immunoSEQ multiplex PCR, while the TCRdb copy is restricted to in-frame clones and leaves out a portion. The table includes approximately 2.4 million clones, 90% to 96% detected once. Sequenced material: naive CD4+ T cells sorted from blood. Subset described: CD45RA+ positively selected. The receptors stem from a man between 18 and 35 years old in good health.

The chain has TRBV7-8 and TRBJ2-2, with 7 bases lining up with TRBD1. The CDR3 sequence is 15 residues long. V trimming: 3 bases; J trimming: 0 bases; junction bases outside the gene matches: 1. In germline, CDR1 is SGHVS, CDR2 FQNEAQ. The CDR3: CASSLQGANTGELFF. CDR3 nucleotides: TGTGCCAGCAGCTTGCAGGGGGCGAACACCGGGGAGCTGTTTTTT.

The chain uses TRBV18 and TRBJ1-6; 9 nucleotides match TRBD1. CDR3 length: 16 amino acids. The germline V gene encodes CDR1 KGHSH and CDR2 LQKENI. V shed 0 bases and J 6 bases; nucleotides not matched to a gene: 3. In DNA form, the CDR3 reads TGTGCCAGCTCACCACCGGGACAGGGTATTAATTCACCCCTCCACTTT. Its protein product is CASSPPGQGINSPLHF.

The chain uses TRBV27 and TRBJ2-3; D might be TRBD1 or TRBD2, each matching 5 bases. The CDR3 runs to 14 residues. CDR1 and CDR2 from the germline V gene are MNHEY and SMNVEV (reference sequence). Trimming left V 6 bases short and J 3 bases short, with 13 bases between. The CDR3 spells CASRSGAWTDTQYF. The CDR3 DNA follows: TGTGCCAGCAGATCCGGGGCGTGGACAGATACGCAGTATTTT.

Comments on this clone: One end of the junction fails to match germline, which may point to a read error. The chain couples TRBV10-3 to TRBJ2-1, with 10 bases matching TRBD2. Germline CDR1 and CDR2: ENHRY and SYGVKD. This CDR3 comprises 15 residues. Written as DNA, the CDR3 is TGTGCCACTTCCGAGCTAGCGGGAGCCTACAGTGAGCAGTTCTTC. It is translated as CATSELAGAYSEQFF.

The chain's CDR3 is CASSDTGGNQPQHF. In nucleotides, the CDR3 is TGTGCCAGCAGCGATACAGGGGGCAATCAGCCCCAGCATTTT. This chain uses TRBV6-6 with TRBJ1-5; 7 bases agree with TRBD1. The CDR3 consists of 14 residues. V lost 6 bases to trimming and J lost 2 bases; unmatched junction nucleotides: 4. Germline loops: CDR1 MNHNY, CDR2 SVGAGI (reference sequence).

Note on this clone: The same CDR3 arises from other DNA sequences in this sample as well. The chain uses TRBV5-1 and TRBJ2-6; 7 nucleotides line up with TRBD2. Trimming at V came to 0 bases and at J to 0 bases, leaving 0 bases not matched to a gene. Germline V CDR1 and CDR2: SGHRS, YFSETQ. The CDR3 runs 16 residues. The DNA for the CDR3 is TGCGCCAGCAGCTTGGCGGGGGGCTCTGGGGCCAACGTCCTGACTTTC. Protein sequence: CASSLAGGSGANVLTF.

The rearrangement joins TRBV5-6 to TRBJ1-6; maybe TRBD1 (5 bases). From germline, CDR1 is SGHDT and CDR2 YYEEEE. V shed 0 bases and J shed 7 bases, with 8 bases lying between them. CDR3 length: 14 residues. CDR3 nucleotide sequence: TGTGCCAGCAGCTTGGATGGGGGGAATTCACCCCTCCACTTT. Translating gives CASSLDGGNSPLHF.

This clone has more than one count but fewer than ten. The J gene is TRBJ2-5, the V gene TRBV30, with D hard to call. Trimming removed 3 bases at V and 4 bases at J, with 15 bases between. The CDR3 spans 14 residues. Germline CDR1 reads GTSNPN; CDR2 reads SVGIG (reference sequence). The CDR3 region has the DNA TGTGCCTGGAGCGACCGTAGGAGTTCAGAGACCCAGTACTTC. Protein: CAWSDRRSSETQYF. The full variable domain, rest sourced from reference TRBV30 and TRBJ2-5, is SQTIHQWPATLVQPVGSPLSLECTVEGTSNPNLYWYRQAAGRGLQLLFYSVGIGQISSEVPQNLSASRPQDRQFILSSKKLLLSDSGFYLCAWSDRRSSETQYFGPGTRLLVL.

The chain employs TRBV7-9 and TRBJ2-1; D is ambiguous. The CDR3 is 15 amino acids. The germline gives CDR1 SEHNR, CDR2 FQNEAQ (reference sequence). V lost 1 base, J lost 0 bases, and 7 bases lay in between. CDR3 in DNA: TGTGCCAGCAGCTTAGTTGCATCCTCCTACAATGAGCAGTTCTTC. This gives the protein CASSLVASSYNEQFF.

The J gene is TRBJ2-7, the V gene TRBV12-5; maybe TRBD2 (5 bases). The V end was cut by 0 bases, the J end by 0 bases, with 15 bases between. The CDR3 is made up of 17 amino acids. Germline CDR1 is LGHNT and CDR2 is FRNRAP. CDR3 coding DNA: TGTGCTAGTGGTTTGGTTGCTAGCCCCCGATTCTCCTACGAGCAGTACTTC. The encoded protein is CASGLVASPRFSYEQYF.

The V call is TRBV7-9, the J call TRBJ1-6; D uncertain. V lost 2 bases and J lost 7, with 9 bases in between. The CDR3 is 14 residues long. The V gene's germline CDR1 is SEHNR and CDR2 FQNEAQ (reference sequence). DNA of the CDR3: TGTGCCAGCAGCTTACGCTACCCCAATTCACCCCTCCACTTT. Translated, it gives CASSLRYPNSPLHF.

V usage is TRBV14 and J usage is TRBJ2-3, with D possibly being TRBD1 (7 bases). Germline-derived CDR1 and CDR2 are SGHDN and FVKESK. The CDR3 contains 15 residues. Trimming stripped 4 bases from V and 0 bases from J, with 11 bases between. The chain's CDR3 is CASSRRGPSTDTQYF. CDR3 bases: TGTGCCAGCAGCCGGAGGGGGCCTAGCACAGATACGCAGTATTTT. Supplemented by reference TRBV14 and TRBJ2-3, the full variable domain reads EAGVTQFPSHSVIEKGQTVTLRCDPISGHDNLYWYRRVMGKEIKFLLHFVKESKQDESGMPNNRFLAERTGGTYSTLKVQPAELEDSGVYFCASSRRGPSTDTQYFGPGTRLTVL.

The gene calls are TRBV6-1 and TRBJ2-2; D remains unclear. The CDR3 contains 13 residues. V lost 8 bases, J lost 3 bases, and 10 bases lay in between. Germline V gives CDR1 MNHNS, CDR2 SASEGT. The CDR3 bases are TGTGCCAGCCGCGACTCGTACACCGGGGAGCTGTTTTTT. It codes for CASRDSYTGELFF.

V gene TRBV7-9 combines with J gene TRBJ2-5; the match to TRBD1 covers 9 bases. Losses at the gene ends were 4 bases for V and 5 bases for J; bases not matched to a gene: 8. This CDR3 region has 15 residues. Germline V gives CDR1 SEHNR, CDR2 FQNEAQ (reference sequence). The CDR3 DNA is TGTGCCAGCAGCTCCGGACAGGGGATATCGGAGACCCAGTACTTC. It specifies CASSSGQGISETQYF.

The gene calls are TRBV5-1 and TRBJ2-1, with 10 bases matching TRBD1. V lost 3 bases to trimming and J lost 5 bases; unmatched junction nucleotides: 11. The CDR3 runs to 17 residues. In germline, CDR1 is SGHRS, CDR2 YFSETQ. CDR3 amino acids: CASSSRPTGGVDNEQFF. The CDR3 DNA follows: TGCGCCAGCAGCTCCCGACCGACAGGGGGCGTCGACAATGAGCAGTTCTTC.

About this clone itself: A read error may account for a junction end that differs from germline. This rearrangement joins TRBV28 to TRBJ2-7; D is ambiguous. Germline CDR1 and CDR2: MDHEN and SYDVKM. The length of the CDR3 is 15 residues. CDR3 region: CASGSPERVSYEQHF. The CDR3 DNA reads TGTGCCAGCGGCAGCCCGGAGCGAGTATCCTACGAGCAGCACTTC.

The chain carries TRBV25-1 and TRBJ2-1, with D maybe TRBD2 (6 bases). Trimming stripped 3 bases from V and 14 bases from J, with 11 bases between. The CDR3 spans 11 residues. CDR1 and CDR2 (germline): MGHDK, SYGVNS. CDR3 DNA: TGTGCCAGCAGTGATACTAGCAGGAAGTTCTTC. Its protein product is CASSDTSRKFF.

The V gene is TRBV2, the J gene TRBJ2-5, with 16 bases that match TRBD2. The CDR3 has 15 residues. The germline CDR1 and CDR2 sequences are SNHLY and FYNNEI. Losses at the gene ends were 9 bases for V and 5 bases for J; bases not matched to a gene: 6. As DNA, the CDR3 is TGTGCCAGGGGGACTAGCGGGAGGGCCCGGGAGACCCAGTACTTC. It yields the protein CARGTSGRARETQYF.

The chain has TRBV2 and TRBJ1-5, with a weak D call TRBD1 (5 bases). Germline lookup yields CDR1 SNHLY and CDR2 FYNNEI. This CDR3 region has 13 residues. The V gene lost 11 bases and the J gene lost 2 bases, with 13 bases spanning the gap. CDR3 protein: CAGGGSGNQPQHF. CDR3 in DNA: TGTGCCGGGGGAGGGTCTGGCAATCAGCCCCAGCATTTT.

Here the CDR3 reads CASSWTPDLGTDTQYF. The CDR3 nucleotides read TGTGCCAGCAGCTGGACCCCGGATCTCGGCACAGATACGCAGTATTTT. The V and J genes are TRBV5-4 and TRBJ2-3; no definite D call. The CDR3 is 16 residues long. The germline V gene encodes CDR1 SGHNT and CDR2 YYREEE (reference sequence). Trimming stripped 3 bases from V and 1 base from J, with 15 bases between.

The genes are TRBV4-1 and TRBJ1-6; D may be TRBD1 (5 bases). Trimming removed 0 bases at V and 1 base at J, with 7 bases between. The CDR3 extends over 16 amino acids. CDR1 is MGHRA and CDR2 is YSYEKL in the germline V gene. The DNA of the CDR3 is TGCGCCAGCAGCCAAGAAGGGACTTCCTATAATTCACCCCTCCACTTT. It encodes CASSQEGTSYNSPLHF.

This sequence joins TRBV27 and TRBJ1-2; D remains unclear. The germline V gene has CDR1 MNHEY and CDR2 SMNVEV (reference sequence). Deletions cut 0 bases from V and 9 bases from J, with 11 bases between. There are 13 residues in the CDR3. The CDR3 DNA follows: TGTGCCAGCAGTTTATCTCCTGAGACCCGCTACACCTTC. This sequence encodes CASSLSPETRYTF.

V and J are TRBV19 and TRBJ1-1; D uncertain. The CDR3 is 16 residues long. V dropped 5 bases and J dropped 1 base, with 17 bases sitting between them. Germline V gene data show CDR1 as LNHDA and CDR2 as SQIVND (reference sequence). The CDR3 loop is CASSPRRYMKNTEAFF. In DNA, the CDR3 is TGTGCCAGTAGTCCCCGCCGATACATGAAGAACACTGAAGCTTTCTTT.

The V call is TRBV11-3, the J call TRBJ2-1, with 10 bases matching TRBD2. This CDR3 is built from 17 residues. Germline CDR1 is SGHNT and CDR2 is YENEEA. V lost 1 base to trimming and J lost 5 bases; unmatched junction nucleotides: 8. The CDR3 sequence is CASSLGTSGPLDNEQFF. The CDR3 DNA reads TGTGCCAGCAGCTTAGGGACTAGCGGACCATTGGACAATGAGCAGTTCTTC. Together with reference TRBV11-3 and TRBJ2-1, the CDR3 gives the full variable domain: EAGVVQSPRYKIIEKKQPVAFWCNPISGHNTLYWYLQNLGQGPELLIRYENEEAVDDSQLPKDRFSAERLKGVDSTLKIQPAELGDSAVYLCASSLGTSGPLDNEQFFGPGTRLTVL.

The CDR3 DNA reads TGTGCCAGCAGTCCTCGCACCGGGTTTAGGGATGAAAAACTGTTTTTT. Its protein product is CASSPRTGFRDEKLFF. The chain uses TRBV11-2 and TRBJ1-4; D gene ambiguous. The V and J ends lost 6 bases and 6 bases respectively, with 20 bases between them. CDR1 and CDR2 from the germline V gene are SGHAT and FQNNGV. The CDR3 sequence is 16 residues long. Variable domain in full (rest from reference TRBV11-2 and TRBJ1-4): EAGVAQSPRYKIIEKRQSVAFWCNPISGHATLYWYQQILGQGPKLLIQFQNNGVVDDSQLPKDRFSAERLKGVDSTLKIQPAKLEDSAVYLCASSPRTGFRDEKLFFGSGTQLSVL.

The chain uses TRBV9 and TRBJ2-2; perhaps TRBD1 as D (6 bases). The germline V gene encodes CDR1 SGDLS and CDR2 YYNGEE. This CDR3 contains 14 residues. V was cut by 1 base and J by 4 bases, with 8 bases left in between. CDR3 sequence (DNA): TGTGCCAGCAGCGTACAGACAGGCACCGGGGAGCTGTTTTTT. Its protein is CASSVQTGTGELFF.

V usage is TRBV4-1 and J usage is TRBJ2-1; D unresolved. The CDR3 is 16 residues long. Germline values: CDR1 MGHRA, CDR2 YSYEKL. V dropped 0 bases and J dropped 4 bases, with 13 bases sitting between them. The CDR3 coding sequence is TGCGCCAGCAGCCAAGATGAGACGAACGGTTACAATGAGCAGTTCTTC. This sequence encodes CASSQDETNGYNEQFF.

The chain carries TRBV5-1 and TRBJ2-3, with D possibly being TRBD1 (6 bases). Germline lookup yields CDR1 SGHRS and CDR2 YFSETQ. CDR3 size: 16 residues. Trimming cost V 0 bases and J 0 bases, with 11 bases left between them. The CDR3 coding sequence is TGCGCCAGCAGCTTGGCGACAGGCGCCAGCACAGATACGCAGTATTTT. Protein product: CASSLATGASTDTQYF.

The V gene is TRBV5-1, the J gene TRBJ2-7, with 9 bases matching TRBD2. The CDR3 consists of 15 residues. Per germline, CDR1 SGHRS and CDR2 YFSETQ. The junction had 9 bases not matched to a gene; V was cut back by 6 bases and J by 2 bases. Here the CDR3 DNA reads TGCGCCAGCACCTGGGCTAGCGGGGCGACCTACGAGCAGTACTTC. Amino acids: CASTWASGATYEQYF.